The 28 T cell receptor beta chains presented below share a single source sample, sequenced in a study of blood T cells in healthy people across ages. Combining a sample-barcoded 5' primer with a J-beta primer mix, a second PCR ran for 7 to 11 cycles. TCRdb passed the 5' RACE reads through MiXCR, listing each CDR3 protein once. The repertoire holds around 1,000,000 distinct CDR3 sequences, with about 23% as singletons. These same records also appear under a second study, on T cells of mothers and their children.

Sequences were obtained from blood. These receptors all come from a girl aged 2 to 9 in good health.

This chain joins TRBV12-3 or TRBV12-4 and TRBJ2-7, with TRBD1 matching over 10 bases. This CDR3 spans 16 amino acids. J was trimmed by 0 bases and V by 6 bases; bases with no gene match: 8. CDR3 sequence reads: CASRRQGAPSSYEQYF. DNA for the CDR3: TGTGCCAGCAGACGACAGGGGGCCCCGAGCTCCTACGAGCAGTACTTC.

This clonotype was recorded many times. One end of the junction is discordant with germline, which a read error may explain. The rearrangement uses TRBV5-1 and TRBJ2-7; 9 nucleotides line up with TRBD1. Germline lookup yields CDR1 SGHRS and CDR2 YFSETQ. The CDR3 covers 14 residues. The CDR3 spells CASSLGTGPYEQYF. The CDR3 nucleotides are TGTGCCAGCAGCTTAGGGACAGGGCCCTACGAGCAGTACTTC. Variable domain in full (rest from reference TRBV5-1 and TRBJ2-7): KAGVTQTPRYLIKTRGQQVTLSCSPISGHRSVSWYQQTPGQGLQFLFEYFSETQRNKGNFPGRFSGRQFSNSRSEMNVSTLELGDSALYLCASSLGTGPYEQYFGPGTRLTVT.

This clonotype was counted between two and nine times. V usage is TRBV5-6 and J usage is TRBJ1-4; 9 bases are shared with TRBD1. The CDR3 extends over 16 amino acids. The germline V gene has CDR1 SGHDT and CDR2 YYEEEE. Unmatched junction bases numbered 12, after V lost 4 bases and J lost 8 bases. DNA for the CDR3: TGTGCCAGCAGCCTGACGATCGGACAGGGGTCGGAAAAACTGTTTTTT. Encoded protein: CASSLTIGQGSEKLFF.

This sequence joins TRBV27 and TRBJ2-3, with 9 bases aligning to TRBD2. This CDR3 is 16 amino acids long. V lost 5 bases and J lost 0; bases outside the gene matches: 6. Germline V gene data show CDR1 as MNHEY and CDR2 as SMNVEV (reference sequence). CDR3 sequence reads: CASSTRLAASTDTQYF. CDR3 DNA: TGTGCCAGCAGTACCAGACTAGCGGCTAGCACAGATACGCAGTATTTT.

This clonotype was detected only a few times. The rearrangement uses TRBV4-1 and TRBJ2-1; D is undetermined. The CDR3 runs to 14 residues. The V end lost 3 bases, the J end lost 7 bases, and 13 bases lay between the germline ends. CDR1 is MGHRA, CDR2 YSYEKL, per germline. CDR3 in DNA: TGCGCCAGCAGCCAGGTCCGAGACTCAAATGAGCAGTTCTTC. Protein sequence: CASSQVRDSNEQFF.

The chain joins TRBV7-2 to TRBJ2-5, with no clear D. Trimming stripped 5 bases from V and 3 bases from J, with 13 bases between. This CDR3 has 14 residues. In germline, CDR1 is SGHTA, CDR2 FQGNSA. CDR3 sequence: CASSLLRPEETQYF. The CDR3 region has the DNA TGTGCCAGCAGCCTCCTTCGACCCGAAGAGACCCAGTACTTC.

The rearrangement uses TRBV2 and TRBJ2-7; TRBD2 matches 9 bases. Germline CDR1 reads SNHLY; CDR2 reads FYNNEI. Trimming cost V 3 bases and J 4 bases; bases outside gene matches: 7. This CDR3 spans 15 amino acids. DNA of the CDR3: TGTGCCAGCAGTGATTTAGGGCTAGCGGGATACGAGCAGTACTTC. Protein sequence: CASSDLGLAGYEQYF.

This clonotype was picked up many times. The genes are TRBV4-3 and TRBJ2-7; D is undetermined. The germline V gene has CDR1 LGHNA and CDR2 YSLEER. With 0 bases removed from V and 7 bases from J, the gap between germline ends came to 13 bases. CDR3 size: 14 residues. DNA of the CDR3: TGCGCCAGCAGCCAAGATCTAGGCAGGTGGGAGCAGTACTTC. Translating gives CASSQDLGRWEQYF.

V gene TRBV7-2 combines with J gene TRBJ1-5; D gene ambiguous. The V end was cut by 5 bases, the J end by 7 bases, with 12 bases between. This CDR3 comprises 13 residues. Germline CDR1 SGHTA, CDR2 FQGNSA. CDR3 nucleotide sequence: TGTGCCAGCAGCCCGAATAGGCTACAGCCCCAGCATTTT. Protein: CASSPNRLQPQHF.

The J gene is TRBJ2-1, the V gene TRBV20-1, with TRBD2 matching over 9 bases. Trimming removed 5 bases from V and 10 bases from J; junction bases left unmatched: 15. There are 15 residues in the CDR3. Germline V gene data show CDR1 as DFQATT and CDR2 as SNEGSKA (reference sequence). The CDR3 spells CSAVNSVAGEGEQFF. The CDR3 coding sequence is TGCAGTGCTGTCAACTCCGTAGCGGGAGAAGGCGAGCAGTTCTTC.

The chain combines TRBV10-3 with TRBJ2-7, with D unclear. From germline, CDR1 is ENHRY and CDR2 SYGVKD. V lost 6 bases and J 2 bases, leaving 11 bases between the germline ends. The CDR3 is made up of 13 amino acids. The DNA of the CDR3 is TGTGCCATCAGCGCAACAGAGGCCTACGAGCAGTACTTC. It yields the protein CAISATEAYEQYF.

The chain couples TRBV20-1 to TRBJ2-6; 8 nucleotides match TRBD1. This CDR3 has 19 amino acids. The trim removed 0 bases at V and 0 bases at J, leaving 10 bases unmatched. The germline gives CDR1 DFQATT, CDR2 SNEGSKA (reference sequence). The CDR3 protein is CSARDTEGQVHSGANVLTF. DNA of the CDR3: TGCAGTGCTAGAGATACTGAGGGACAGGTGCACTCTGGGGCCAACGTCCTGACTTTC.

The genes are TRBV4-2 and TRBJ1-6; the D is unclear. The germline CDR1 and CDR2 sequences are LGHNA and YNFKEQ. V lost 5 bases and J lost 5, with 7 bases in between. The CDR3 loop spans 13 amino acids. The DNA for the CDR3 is TGTGCCAGCAGCTCGGAAAATAATTCACCCCTCCACTTT. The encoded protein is CASSSENNSPLHF.

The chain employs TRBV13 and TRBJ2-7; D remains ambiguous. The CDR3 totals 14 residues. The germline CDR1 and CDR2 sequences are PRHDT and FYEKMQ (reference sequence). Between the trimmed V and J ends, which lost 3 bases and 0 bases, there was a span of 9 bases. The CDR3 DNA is TGTGCCAGCAGCTTCTGGGTCAGCTCCTACGAGCAGTACTTC. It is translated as CASSFWVSSYEQYF.

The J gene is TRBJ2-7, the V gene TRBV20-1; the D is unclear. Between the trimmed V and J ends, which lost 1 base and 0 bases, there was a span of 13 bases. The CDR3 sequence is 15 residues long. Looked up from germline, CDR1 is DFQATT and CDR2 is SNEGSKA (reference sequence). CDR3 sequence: CSARARTLFSYEQYF. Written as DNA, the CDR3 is TGCAGTGCTAGAGCCAGGACCCTCTTCTCCTACGAGCAGTACTTC.

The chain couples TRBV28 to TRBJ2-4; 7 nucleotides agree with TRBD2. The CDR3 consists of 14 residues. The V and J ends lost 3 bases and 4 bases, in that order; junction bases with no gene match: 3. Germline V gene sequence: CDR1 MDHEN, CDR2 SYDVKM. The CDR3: CASSFPAGKNIQYF. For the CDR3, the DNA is TGTGCCAGCAGTTTCCCAGCGGGGAAAAACATTCAGTACTTC.

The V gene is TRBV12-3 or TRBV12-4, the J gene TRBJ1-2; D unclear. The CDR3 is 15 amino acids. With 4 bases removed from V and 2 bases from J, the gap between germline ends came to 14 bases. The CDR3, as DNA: TGTGCCAGCAGTTCGGGTCAACCTCGGAACTATGGCTACACCTTC. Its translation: CASSSGQPRNYGYTF.

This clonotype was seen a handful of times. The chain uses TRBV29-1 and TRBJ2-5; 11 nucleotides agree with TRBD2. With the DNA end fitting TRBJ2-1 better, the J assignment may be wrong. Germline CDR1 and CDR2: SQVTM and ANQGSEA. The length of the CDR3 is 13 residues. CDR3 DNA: TGCAGCATCACTAGCGGGAGTGCGGATGAGCAGTTCTTC. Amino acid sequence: CSITSGSADEQFF.

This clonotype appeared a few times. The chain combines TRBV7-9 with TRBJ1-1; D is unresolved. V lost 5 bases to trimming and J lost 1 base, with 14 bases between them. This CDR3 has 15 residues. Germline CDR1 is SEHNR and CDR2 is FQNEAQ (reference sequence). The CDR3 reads CASSPPRPPNTEAFF. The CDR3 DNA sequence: TGTGCCAGCAGCCCCCCCCGACCCCCGAACACTGAAGCTTTCTTT.

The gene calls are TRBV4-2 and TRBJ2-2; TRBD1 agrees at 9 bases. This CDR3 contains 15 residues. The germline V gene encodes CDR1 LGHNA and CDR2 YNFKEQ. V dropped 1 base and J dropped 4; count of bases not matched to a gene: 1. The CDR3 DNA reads TGTGCCAGCAGCCAAGGGACAGGGGTCACCGGGGAGCTGTTTTTT. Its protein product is CASSQGTGVTGELFF.

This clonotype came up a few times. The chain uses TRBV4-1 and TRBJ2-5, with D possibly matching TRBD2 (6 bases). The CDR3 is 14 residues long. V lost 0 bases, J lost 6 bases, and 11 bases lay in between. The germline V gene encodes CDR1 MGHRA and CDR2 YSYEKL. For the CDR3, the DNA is TGCGCCAGCAGCCAAGATCGGAGGGGACAGACCCAGTACTTC. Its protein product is CASSQDRRGQTQYF.

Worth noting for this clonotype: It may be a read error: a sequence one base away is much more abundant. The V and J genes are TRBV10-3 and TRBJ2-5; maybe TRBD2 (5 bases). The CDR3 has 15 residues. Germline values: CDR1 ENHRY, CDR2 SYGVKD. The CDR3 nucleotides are TGTGCCATCACTGAGCGGAGCCCCTACCAAGAGACCCAGTACTTC. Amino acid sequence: CAITERSPYQETQYF.

CDR3 nucleotide sequence: TGCGCCAGCAGCTGGGGGAGCATGGGTAATGAAAAACTGTTTTTT. It codes for CASSWGSMGNEKLFF. This chain connects TRBV5-1 to TRBJ1-4, with D possibly TRBD1 on 5 matching bases. The CDR3 sequence is 15 residues long. Germline CDR1 reads SGHRS; CDR2 reads YFSETQ. Trimming shortened V by 3 bases and J by 4 bases, and 13 bases separated the two germline ends.

The CDR3: CASSTRPTPSNEQFF. CDR3 nucleotides: TGTGCCAGCAGCACTAGGCCCACCCCCTCCAATGAGCAGTTCTTC. The V call is TRBV11-2, the J call TRBJ2-1; the D gene is possibly TRBD2 (5 bases). The CDR3 contains 15 residues. CDR1 and CDR2 from the germline V gene are SGHAT and FQNNGV. The V gene lost 5 bases and the J gene lost 6 bases, with 17 bases spanning the gap.

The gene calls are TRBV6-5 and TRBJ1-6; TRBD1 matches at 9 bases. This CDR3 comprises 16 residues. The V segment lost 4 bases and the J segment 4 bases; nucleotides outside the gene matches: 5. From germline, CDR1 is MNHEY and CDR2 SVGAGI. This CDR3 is CASSWGQGVYNSPLHF. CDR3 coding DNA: TGTGCCAGCAGTTGGGGACAGGGAGTGTATAATTCACCCCTCCACTTT.

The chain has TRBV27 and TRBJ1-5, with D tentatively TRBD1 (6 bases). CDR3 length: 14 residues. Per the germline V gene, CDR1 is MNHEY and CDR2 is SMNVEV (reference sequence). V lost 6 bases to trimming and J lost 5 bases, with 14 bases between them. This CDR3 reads CASSQGWGYQPQHF. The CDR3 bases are TGTGCCAGCAGCCAGGGGTGGGGGTATCAGCCCCAGCATTTT.

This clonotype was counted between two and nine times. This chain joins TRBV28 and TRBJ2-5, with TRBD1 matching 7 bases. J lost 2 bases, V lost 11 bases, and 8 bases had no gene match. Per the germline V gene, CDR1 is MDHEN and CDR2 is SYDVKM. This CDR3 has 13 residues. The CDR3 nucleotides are TGTGCCGCACGACAGGGTCGACAAGAGACCCAGTACTTC. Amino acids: CAARQGRQETQYF.

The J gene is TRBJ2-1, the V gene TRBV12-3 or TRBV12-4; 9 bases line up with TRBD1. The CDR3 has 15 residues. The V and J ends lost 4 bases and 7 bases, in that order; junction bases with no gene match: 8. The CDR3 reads CASSSTGTGPNEQFF. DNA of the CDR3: TGTGCCAGCAGTTCCACCGGGACAGGGCCTAATGAGCAGTTCTTC.